Below are 30 T cell receptor beta chains sequenced from a single sample in a study of CD4 and CD8 cells across lung adenocarcinoma regions. Each CDR3 protein gets one entry after TCRdb re-called the PCR reads with MiXCR. The table includes about 23,000 distinct CDR3 sequences, around 52% detected once. Sequences were obtained from CD4+ T cells from the center of a lung tumor. The receptor source for this set is a male donor with lung adenocarcinoma. The CD4 and CD8 labels of this study may be unreliable.

In this sample, this clonotype turned up many times. This rearrangement joins TRBV6-5 to TRBJ2-7; tentatively, D is TRBD2 (6 bases). V lost 6 bases to trimming and J lost 2 bases, with 11 bases between them. Germline CDR1 and CDR2: MNHEY and SVGAGI. The CDR3 loop spans 13 amino acids. CDR3 nucleotides: TGTGCCAGCAGAACGGGACTTGCCTACGAGCAGTACTTC. Translating it yields CASRTGLAYEQYF.

This clonotype has just a few counts. Germline and junction disagree at one end, which may indicate a read error. The gene calls are TRBV10-3 and TRBJ2-3, with D tentatively TRBD1 or TRBD2 (5 bases each). CDR3 length equals 15 residues. Per the germline V gene, CDR1 is ENHRY and CDR2 is SYGVKD. CDR3 DNA sequence: TGTGCCCGGGGCCTCCAGGCTGTGAGCACAGAGACGCAGTATTTT. Its protein is CARGLQAVSTETQYF.

Regarding this clonotype: At one end, the junction sequence differs from germline, possibly due to a read error. The chain uses TRBV6-1 and TRBJ2-2, with unresolved D. Per the germline V gene, CDR1 is MNHNS and CDR2 is SASEGT. This CDR3 region has 15 residues. This CDR3 is CASRLQAVSTDELYF. As DNA, the CDR3 is TGTGCCAGCAGACTCCAGGCCGTAAGTACAGATGAGCTGTATTTT.

Comment on this clonotype: Compared with germline, one end of the junction differs, possibly owing to a read error. The chain couples TRBV10-3 to TRBJ2-4; D call uncertain. CDR1 is ENHRY, CDR2 SYGVKD, per germline. This CDR3 is 14 amino acids long. The CDR3 is CRGSGMRAKNIQYF. CDR3 bases: TGCCGCGGCTCGGGCATGAGAGCCAAAAACATTCAGTACTTC.

This clonotype was counted at least ten times. The rearrangement uses TRBV6-5 and TRBJ2-1; TRBD1 is a possible D gene (5 bases). This CDR3 has 14 residues. Trimming pared 4 bases from V and 5 bases from J, leaving 12 bases between. CDR1 and CDR2 from the germline V gene are MNHEY and SVGAGI. Here the CDR3 reads CASSSTTGNNEQFF. CDR3 nucleotide sequence: TGTGCCAGCAGTTCGACCACAGGAAACAATGAGCAGTTCTTC.

Of note for this clonotype: Compared with germline, one end of the junction differs, possibly owing to a read error. V and J are TRBV27 and TRBJ2-6, with D maybe TRBD1 (5 bases). The CDR3 runs to 15 residues. CDR1 is MNHEY and CDR2 is SMNVEV in the germline V gene (reference sequence). The CDR3 here is CASSFGHSGAYVLSF. The CDR3 DNA reads TGTGCCAGCAGTTTCGGACACTCTGGGGCCTACGTCCTGTCCTTC.

A few counts support this clonotype. At one end the junction does not follow the germline gene, possibly because of a read error. The V gene is TRBV6-1, the J gene TRBJ2-2; D perhaps matches TRBD2 (5 bases). Matching the DNA end better, TRBJ2-3 makes the J call doubtful. This CDR3 comprises 15 residues. CDR1 MNHNS and CDR2 SASEGT come from the germline V gene. The CDR3 region is CARRLQAVSPGAQYF. CDR3 coding DNA: TGTGCCCGCAGACTCCAGGCCGTGAGTCCCGGGGCGCAGTATTTT.

CDR3 protein: CASSEARGGGGYEQYF. CDR3 in DNA: TGTGCCAGCAGTGAAGCGCGGGGGGGGGGGGGCTACGAGCAGTACTTC. The chain has TRBV6-1 and TRBJ2-4; 9 bases are a match to TRBD2. The J call may be mistaken, given a closer DNA end match to TRBJ2-7. Germline loops: CDR1 MNHNS, CDR2 SASEGT. There are 16 residues in the CDR3.

For this clonotype: The junction does not match germline at one end; this may be a read error. This chain uses TRBV6-5 with TRBJ2-2; D ambiguous. The CDR3 loop spans 15 amino acids. Germline CDR1 reads MNHEY; CDR2 reads SVGAGI. The CDR3, as DNA: TGTGCCAGGAGACTCCAGTCCGTAATTACCGATGAGCTGTATTTT. Protein sequence: CARRLQSVITDELYF.

This chain connects TRBV4-1 to TRBJ2-5, with D perhaps assigned TRBD1 or TRBD2 (6 bases each). This CDR3 comprises 14 residues. Germline values: CDR1 MGHRA, CDR2 YSYEKL. The CDR3 bases are TGCGCGGGGATCGGGGGCGGTGGGACAGAGACCCAGTACTTC. Protein product: CAGIGGGGTETQYF.

Many counts were recorded for this clonotype. V usage is TRBV27 and J usage is TRBJ1-3; maybe TRBD1 (6 bases). The CDR3 is 14 amino acids. CDR1 and CDR2 (germline): MNHEY, SMNVEV (reference sequence). V lost 2 bases to trimming and J lost 4 bases, with 9 bases between them. The CDR3 here is CASSLQGYGNTIYF. Written as DNA, the CDR3 is TGTGCCAGCAGTTTACAGGGGTACGGAAACACCATATATTTT.

This clonotype has a handful of counts. The chain uses TRBV6-5 and TRBJ1-4; possibly TRBD1 for D (5 bases). The CDR3 totals 14 residues. Trimming left V 0 bases short and J 5 bases short, with 7 bases between. The V gene's germline CDR1 is MNHEY and CDR2 SVGAGI. CDR3: CASSYSGDNEKLFF. The DNA of the CDR3 is TGTGCCAGCAGTTACTCCGGGGACAATGAAAAACTGTTTTTT.

This clonotype showed up many times. The chain uses TRBV6-1 and TRBJ2-5; D unresolved. The CDR3 consists of 14 residues. The V end was cut by 4 bases, the J end by 1 base, with 10 bases between. Germline loops: CDR1 MNHNS, CDR2 SASEGT. For the CDR3, the DNA is TGTGCCAGCAGTGTTGGTTTGGGCCAAGAGACCCAGTACTTC. Protein sequence: CASSVGLGQETQYF.

With respect to this clonotype: At one of its ends the junction is not consistent with the germline gene, which may arise from a read error. The J gene is TRBJ2-2, the V gene TRBV27; D is unclear. The J call could be wrong; TRBJ2-3 is a better fit for the DNA end. The CDR3 has 16 residues. Germline V gene data show CDR1 as MNHEY and CDR2 as SMNVEV (reference sequence). DNA for the CDR3: TGTGCCAGCAATACTTTCGAGGCAGTGATCACAGAGACGCAGTATTTT. As protein: CASNTFEAVITETQYF.

This clonotype occurred a few times. The chain recombines TRBV27 with TRBJ2-1, with TRBD2 matching over 12 bases. The CDR3 loop spans 17 amino acids. The germline CDR1 and CDR2 sequences are MNHEY and SMNVEV (reference sequence). With V trimmed by 8 bases and J by 0 bases, 8 bases remained unmatched. CDR3 nucleotide sequence: TGTGCCAGCTCTCGACTAGCGGGAGCCAGCTCCTACAATGAGCAGTTCTTC. This translates into CASSRLAGASSYNEQFF.

This clonotype was detected ten times or more. V usage is TRBV10-3 and J usage is TRBJ2-2, with 9 positions matching TRBD2. The CDR3 totals 13 residues. From germline, CDR1 is ENHRY and CDR2 SYGVKD. The ends lost 8 bases at V and 5 bases at J; junction bases unmatched: 3. This chain's CDR3 is CAIFSGSTGELFF. In DNA form, the CDR3 reads TGTGCCATCTTTAGCGGGAGTACCGGGGAGCTGTTTTTT.

With regard to this clonotype: Sequence at one end of the junction differs from germline and may be a read error. The J gene is TRBJ2-3, the V gene TRBV6-1; TRBD1 or TRBD2 may be the D gene (6 bases each). The CDR3 totals 17 residues. Germline CDR1 is MNHNS and CDR2 is SASEGT. The chain's CDR3 is CASSREPGGRYTDTQYF. DNA of the CDR3: TGTGCCAGCAGTAGGGAGCCCGGGGGCCGATACACAGATACGCAGTATTTC.

The genes are TRBV6-1 and TRBJ2-5, with 10 nucleotides matching TRBD1. V shed 6 bases, J shed 2 bases, and the junction held 3 bases outside the gene matches. CDR1 is MNHNS, CDR2 SASEGT, per germline. The length of the CDR3 is 14 residues. This CDR3 reads CASSRTGGQETQYF. The DNA of the CDR3 is TGTGCCAGCAGCCGGACAGGGGGACAAGAGACCCAGTACTTC.

This sequence joins TRBV10-1 and TRBJ2-5; 7 bases map to TRBD2. The CDR3 is made up of 16 amino acids. The ends lost 0 bases at V and 2 bases at J; junction bases unmatched: 6. Germline CDR1 and CDR2: WNHNN and SYGVQD (reference sequence). The CDR3 here is CASSESEGLNQETQYF. DNA of the CDR3: TGCGCCAGCAGTGAGTCGGAGGGACTAAATCAAGAGACCCAGTACTTC.

The chain carries TRBV20-1 and TRBJ2-7, with D maybe TRBD2 (7 bases). The V and J ends lost 8 bases and 7 bases respectively, with 24 bases between them. Germline lookup yields CDR1 DFQATT and CDR2 SNEGSKA (reference sequence). The CDR3 spans 14 residues. The CDR3 here is CSPWGGGTTGEQYF. The CDR3 nucleotides are TGCAGTCCCTGGGGGGGAGGGACAACGGGGGAGCAGTACTTC.

Many counts were recorded for this clonotype. This chain uses TRBV10-1 with TRBJ2-1; D gene ambiguous. The DNA matches TRBJ2-7 better at its end, which makes the J call doubtful. Germline-derived CDR1 and CDR2 are WNHNN and SYGVQD (reference sequence). The CDR3 is made up of 14 amino acids. CDR3 nucleotide sequence: TGCGCCAGCAGTGAGGGCAGTTCTGCCTACGAGCAGTACTTC. Protein: CASSEGSSAYEQYF.

The V gene is TRBV27, the J gene TRBJ2-4; 8 nucleotides agree with TRBD2. Looked up from germline, CDR1 is MNHEY and CDR2 is SMNVEV (reference sequence). The CDR3 is 14 residues long. The CDR3 sequence: CAGSGGPAKETQYF. In nucleotides, the CDR3 is TGTGCGGGCAGCGGGGGTCCGGCCAAAGAGACTCAGTACTTC.

This clonotype was observed a few times. The CDR3 nucleotides are TGTGCCAGCGGCCTCCAGGCCGTGAGCCCAGGGACGCAGTATTTT. The encoded protein is CASGLQAVSPGTQYF. This chain links TRBV6-1 with TRBJ2-2, with D maybe TRBD1 (5 bases). TRBJ2-3 explains the end of the DNA better; the J call may be wrong. The length of the CDR3 is 15 residues. CDR1 is MNHNS and CDR2 is SASEGT in the germline V gene.

This clonotype was seen many times. The chain is built from TRBV6-1 and TRBJ2-2; 9 bases are shared with TRBD2. The CDR3 totals 15 residues. Trimming at V came to 4 bases and at J to 5 bases, leaving 5 bases not matched to a gene. Germline CDR1 reads MNHNS; CDR2 reads SASEGT. CDR3 DNA sequence: TGTGCCAGCAGTGTGAATAGCGGGAGAACCGGGGAGCTGTTTTTT. Translating it yields CASSVNSGRTGELFF.

This chain uses TRBV11-2 with TRBJ2-2, with 7 bases that match TRBD2. CDR1 is SGHAT and CDR2 is FQNNGV in the germline V gene. V lost 5 bases and J lost 5; bases outside the gene matches: 11. CDR3 length: 16 amino acids. The CDR3 protein is CASSPRDYKPTGELFF. The DNA of the CDR3 is TGTGCCAGCAGCCCCCGGGACTACAAACCGACCGGGGAGCTGTTTTTT. The complete variable domain, with remaining parts taken from reference TRBV11-2 and TRBJ2-2, reads EAGVAQSPRYKIIEKRQSVAFWCNPISGHATLYWYQQILGQGPKLLIQFQNNGVVDDSQLPKDRFSAERLKGVDSTLKIQPAKLEDSAVYLCASSPRDYKPTGELFFGEGSRLTVL.

Of note for this clonotype: Given a much more abundant clone one base away, this may be a read error. J is TRBJ2-1 and V is TRBV27; 8 bases fit TRBD2. V trimming: 10 bases; J trimming: 5 bases; junction bases outside the gene matches: 13. Germline V CDR1 and CDR2: MNHEY, SMNVEV (reference sequence). The CDR3 has 15 residues. The CDR3 loop reads CAIRGSGTINNEQFF. CDR3 nucleotides: TGTGCCATCCGAGGTAGCGGGACCATTAACAATGAGCAGTTCTTC.

V and J are TRBV5-1 and TRBJ2-4; the D call may be TRBD1 or TRBD2 (7 bases each). This CDR3 contains 15 residues. The germline CDR1 and CDR2 sequences are SGHRS and YFSETQ. The V end was cut by 0 bases, the J end by 13 bases, with 20 bases between. The CDR3 region is CASSLGQGDYNEQYF. Here the CDR3 DNA reads TGCGCCAGCAGCTTGGGGCAGGGGGACTACAATGAGCAGTACTTC.

This clonotype ranks as medium-sized. This rearrangement joins TRBV6-1 to TRBJ1-3, with a possible D match to TRBD1 (5 bases). This CDR3 has 12 amino acids. The V and J ends lost 8 bases and 8 bases respectively, with 13 bases between them. Germline V lookup: CDR1 MNHNS, CDR2 SASEGT. The CDR3 reads CASGTELYTIYF. As DNA, the CDR3 is TGTGCCAGCGGGACCGAGTTGTACACCATATATTTT.

Ten or more counts support this clonotype. The chain combines TRBV6-1 with TRBJ1-1; tentatively, D is TRBD1 (5 bases). CDR1 and CDR2 (germline): MNHNS, SASEGT. The V gene lost 2 bases and the J gene lost 1 base, with 8 bases spanning the gap. The CDR3 contains 14 residues. CDR3 residues: CASSEHQGNTEAFF. The DNA for the CDR3 is TGTGCCAGCAGTGAACATCAGGGGAACACTGAAGCTTTCTTT.

As concerns this clonotype: A read error may account for a junction end that differs from germline. CDR3 protein: CAMSLQSVITDALYF. The CDR3 DNA reads TGTGCCATGAGCCTCCAGTCCGTAATCACAGATGCGCTGTATTTT. J is TRBJ2-2 and V is TRBV10-3; unclear D gene. From germline, CDR1 is ENHRY and CDR2 SYGVKD. The CDR3 runs to 15 residues.